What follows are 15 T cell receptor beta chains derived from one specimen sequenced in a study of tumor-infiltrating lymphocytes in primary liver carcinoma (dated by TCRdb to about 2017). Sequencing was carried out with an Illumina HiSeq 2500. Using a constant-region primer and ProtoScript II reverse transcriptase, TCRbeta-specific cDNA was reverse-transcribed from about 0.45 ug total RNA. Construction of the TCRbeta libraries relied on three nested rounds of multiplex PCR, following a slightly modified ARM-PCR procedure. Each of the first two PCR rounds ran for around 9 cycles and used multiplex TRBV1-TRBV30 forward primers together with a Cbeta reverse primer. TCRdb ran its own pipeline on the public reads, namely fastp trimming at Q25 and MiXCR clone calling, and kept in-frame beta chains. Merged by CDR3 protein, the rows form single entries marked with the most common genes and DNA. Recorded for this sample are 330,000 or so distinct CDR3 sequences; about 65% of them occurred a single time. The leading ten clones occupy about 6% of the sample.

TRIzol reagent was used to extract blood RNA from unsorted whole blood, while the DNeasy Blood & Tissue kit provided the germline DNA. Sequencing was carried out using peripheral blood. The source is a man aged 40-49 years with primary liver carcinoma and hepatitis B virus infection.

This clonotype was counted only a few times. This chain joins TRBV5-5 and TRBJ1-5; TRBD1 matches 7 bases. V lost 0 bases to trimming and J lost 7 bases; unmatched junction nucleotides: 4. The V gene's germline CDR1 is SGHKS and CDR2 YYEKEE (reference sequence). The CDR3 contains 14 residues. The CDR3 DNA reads TGTGCCAGCAGCTTGGCCCCCAGGGGGCAGCCCCAGCATTTT. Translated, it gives CASSLAPRGQPQHF.

CDR3 nucleotides: TGTGCCAGCAGTGGAACCGTGACAGGCACAGATACGCAGTATTTT. This translates into CASSGTVTGTDTQYF. This chain uses TRBV6-6 with TRBJ2-3; a possible D gene is TRBD1 (5 bases). The length of the CDR3 is 15 residues. V lost 5 bases and J 1 base, leaving 13 bases between the germline ends. The germline V gene has CDR1 MNHNY and CDR2 SVGAGI (reference sequence).

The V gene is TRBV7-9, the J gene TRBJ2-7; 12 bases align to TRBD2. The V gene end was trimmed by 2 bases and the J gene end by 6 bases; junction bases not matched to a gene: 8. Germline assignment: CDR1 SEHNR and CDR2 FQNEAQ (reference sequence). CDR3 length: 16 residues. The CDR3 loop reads CASSLLGLAGQREQYF. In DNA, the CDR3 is TGTGCCAGCAGCTTACTCGGACTAGCGGGACAGCGCGAGCAGTACTTC. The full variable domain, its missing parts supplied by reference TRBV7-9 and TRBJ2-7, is DTGVSQNPRHKITKRGQNVTFRCDPISEHNRLYWYRQTLGQGPEFLTYFQNEAQLEKSRLLSDRFSAERPKGSFSTLEIQRTEQGDSAMYLCASSLLGLAGQREQYFGPGTRLTVT.

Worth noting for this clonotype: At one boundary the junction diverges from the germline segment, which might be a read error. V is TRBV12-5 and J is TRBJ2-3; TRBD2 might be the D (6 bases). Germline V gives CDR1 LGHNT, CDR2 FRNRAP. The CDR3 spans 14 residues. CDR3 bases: TGTGGTAGTACAAGGGACTTACGCACAGATACGCAGTATTTT. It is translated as CGSTRDLRTDTQYF.

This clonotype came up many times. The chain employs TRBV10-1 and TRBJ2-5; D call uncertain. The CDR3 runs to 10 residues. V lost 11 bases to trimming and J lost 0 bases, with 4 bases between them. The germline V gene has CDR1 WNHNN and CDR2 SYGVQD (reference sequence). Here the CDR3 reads CAGYQETQYF. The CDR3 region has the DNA TGCGCCGGCTACCAAGAGACCCAGTACTTC.

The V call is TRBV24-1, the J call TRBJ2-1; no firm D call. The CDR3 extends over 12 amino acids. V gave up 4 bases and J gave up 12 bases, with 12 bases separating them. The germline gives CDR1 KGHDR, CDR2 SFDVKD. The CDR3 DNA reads TGTGCCACCAGTGACAGCTTAGTTAGGCAGTTCTTC. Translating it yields CATSDSLVRQFF.

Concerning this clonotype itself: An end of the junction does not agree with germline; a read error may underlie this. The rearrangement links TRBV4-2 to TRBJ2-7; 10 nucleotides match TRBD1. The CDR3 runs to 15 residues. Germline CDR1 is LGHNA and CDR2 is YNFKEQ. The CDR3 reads CSSSAPGQGTPGQYF. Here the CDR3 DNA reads TGTTCCAGCAGCGCCCCGGGACAGGGGACCCCTGGGCAGTACTTC.

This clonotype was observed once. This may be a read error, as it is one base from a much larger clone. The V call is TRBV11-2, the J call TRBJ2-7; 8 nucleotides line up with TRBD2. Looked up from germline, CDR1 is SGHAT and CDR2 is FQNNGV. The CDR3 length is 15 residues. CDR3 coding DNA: TGCGCCAGCAGCCCAGGTATTAGCGGGAACTACAAGCAGTACTTC. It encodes CASSPGISGNYKQYF.

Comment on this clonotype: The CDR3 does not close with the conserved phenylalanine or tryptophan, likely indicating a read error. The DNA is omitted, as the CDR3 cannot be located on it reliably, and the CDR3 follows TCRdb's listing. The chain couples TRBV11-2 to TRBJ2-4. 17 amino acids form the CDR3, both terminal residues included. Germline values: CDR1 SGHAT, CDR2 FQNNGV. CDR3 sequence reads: CASSPNIGDSDKNIQCL.

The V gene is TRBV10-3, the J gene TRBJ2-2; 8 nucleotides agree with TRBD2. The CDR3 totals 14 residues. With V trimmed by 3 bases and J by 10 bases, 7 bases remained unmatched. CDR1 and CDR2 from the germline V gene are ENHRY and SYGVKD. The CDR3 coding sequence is TGTGCCATCAGTGAAAACGGGAGGGCCGTGGAGCTGTTTTTT. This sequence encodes CAISENGRAVELFF.

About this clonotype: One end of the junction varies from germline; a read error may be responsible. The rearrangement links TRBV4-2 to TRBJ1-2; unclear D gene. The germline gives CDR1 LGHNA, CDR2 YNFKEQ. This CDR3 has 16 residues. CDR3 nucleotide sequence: TGTGCCAGCAGCCAAGGAGTAGGCACCGCTAACTATGGCTACAACTTC. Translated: CASSQGVGTANYGYNF.

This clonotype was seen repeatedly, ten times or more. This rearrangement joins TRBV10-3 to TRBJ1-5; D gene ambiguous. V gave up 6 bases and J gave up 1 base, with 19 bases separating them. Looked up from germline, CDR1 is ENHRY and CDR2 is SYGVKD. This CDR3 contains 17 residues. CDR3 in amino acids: CAIRPIGLQRSNQPQHF. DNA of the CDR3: TGTGCCATCAGGCCTATAGGACTACAGCGCAGCAATCAGCCCCAGCATTTT.

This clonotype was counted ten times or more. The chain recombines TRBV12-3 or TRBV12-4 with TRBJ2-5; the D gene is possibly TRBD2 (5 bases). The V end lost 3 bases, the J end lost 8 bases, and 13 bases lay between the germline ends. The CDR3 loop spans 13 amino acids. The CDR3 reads CASSLRVLGTQYF. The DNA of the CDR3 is TGTGCCAGCAGTTTGAGGGTTCTGGGAACCCAGTACTTC.

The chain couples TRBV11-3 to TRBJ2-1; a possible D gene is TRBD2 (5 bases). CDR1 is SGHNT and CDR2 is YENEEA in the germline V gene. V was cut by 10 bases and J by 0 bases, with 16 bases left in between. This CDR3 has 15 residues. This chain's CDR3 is CANNLLGSSYNEQFF. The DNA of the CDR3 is TGTGCCAACAACTTATTGGGGAGCTCCTACAATGAGCAGTTCTTC.

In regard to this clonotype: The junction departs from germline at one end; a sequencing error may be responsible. The CDR3 reads CNTRVGETEYF. The CDR3 DNA reads TGCAACACGAGGGTAGGAGAGACCGAGTACTTC. This rearrangement joins TRBV29-1 to TRBJ2-5; possibly TRBD2 for D (5 bases). Germline CDR1 reads SQVTM; CDR2 reads ANQGSEA. The CDR3 is 11 amino acids.